Each of the 15 T cell receptor beta chains below was sequenced from the same sample in a study of T cells expressing NK-cell markers. Following a re-call of the 5' RACE reads, TCRdb has one entry per CDR3 protein and lacks DNA. The table lists roughly 430,000 distinct CDR3 sequences, with 7.3% in the top ten. Sequenced material: blood T cells: a sorted CD56 or NKG2C T cell subset, CD4+ or CD8+ T cells, or bulk PBMC T cells (not recorded which). Receptor source: a woman between 18 and 75 years old in good health.

This chain connects TRBV2 to TRBJ1-1. CDR1 and CDR2 from the germline V gene are SNHLY and FYNNEI. This CDR3 is built from 12 residues. The CDR3 loop reads CARLGLEGGAFF.

The CDR3 loop reads CASSAGTPAETQYF. This chain connects TRBV9 to TRBJ2-5; the TCRdb D gene call, TRBD1, has no DNA to confirm it. Germline CDR1 is SGDLS and CDR2 is YYNGEE. The CDR3 length is 14 residues. The variable domain in full, completed from reference TRBV9 and TRBJ2-5, reads DSGVTQTPKHLITATGQRVTLRCSPRSGDLSVYWYQQSLDQGLQFLIQYYNGEERAKGNILERFSAQQFPDLHSELNLSSLELGDSALYFCASSAGTPAETQYFGPGTRLLVL.

The chain carries TRBV7-8 and TRBJ2-1. CDR3 size: 15 residues. The germline gives CDR1 SGHVS, CDR2 FQNEAQ. The CDR3 spells CASSQSAGQYNEQFF.

The gene calls are TRBV12-3 or TRBV12-4 and TRBJ1-2; checking the TCRdb D call of TRBD1 is not possible without DNA. CDR3 length equals 15 residues. The CDR3 region is CASSLTPASVNGYTF.

The V and J genes are TRBV4-2 and TRBJ2-1; TCRdb calls TRBD1, which cannot be checked without DNA. CDR3 size: 14 residues. The germline CDR1 and CDR2 sequences are LGHNA and YNFKEQ. This CDR3 is CASSHPWGRGEQFF.

The chain carries TRBV19 and TRBJ2-1; TCRdb gives TRBD2 as the D gene, but with no DNA this cannot be confirmed. From germline, CDR1 is LNHDA and CDR2 SQIVND (reference sequence). CDR3 length equals 15 residues. The CDR3 reads CASSIASGAYNEQFF.

The chain couples TRBV20-1 to TRBJ2-3; the TCRdb call, TRBD1, lacks DNA for checking. CDR1 is DFQATT and CDR2 is SNEGSKA in the germline V gene (reference sequence). CDR3 length: 13 amino acids. CDR3 in amino acids: CSAREGAPDTQYF.

The V and J genes are TRBV5-4 and TRBJ1-2; the TCRdb call, TRBD1, lacks DNA for checking. This CDR3 region has 19 residues. CDR1 is SGHNT, CDR2 YYREEE, per germline (reference sequence). The chain's CDR3 is CASSLDPPGQAFFDYGYTF.

This chain uses TRBV7-2 with TRBJ2-7; the TRBD1 assignment by TCRdb is unverifiable without DNA. The CDR3 loop spans 14 amino acids. Germline values: CDR1 SGHTA, CDR2 FQGNSA. The CDR3 loop is CASSLVPTGGLPRF.

This rearrangement joins TRBV6-2 or TRBV6-3 to TRBJ2-7; the TRBD1 assignment by TCRdb is unverifiable without DNA. Germline assignment: CDR1 MNHEY and CDR2 SVGEGT. This CDR3 spans 16 amino acids. The chain's CDR3 is CASLRASGDRGHEQYF.

The chain carries TRBV2 and TRBJ2-2; there is no DNA to check the TCRdb D call of TRBD1. CDR1 is SNHLY, CDR2 FYNNEI, per germline. The CDR3 covers 15 residues. CDR3 residues: CASRTGTHGTGELFF.

The rearrangement uses TRBV12-3 or TRBV12-4 and TRBJ1-6; TCRdb's assignment of TRBD1 cannot be checked, as there is no DNA. The CDR3 runs 16 residues. CDR3 sequence: CASSLGGRGHNSPLHF.

The chain uses TRBV7-2 and TRBJ2-5; the D call from TCRdb, TRBD2, cannot be confirmed without DNA. Germline values: CDR1 SGHTA, CDR2 FQGNSA. The CDR3 contains 14 residues. The CDR3 region is CASSDASGAIIKYF.

This sequence joins TRBV12-3 or TRBV12-4 and TRBJ2-1; TCRdb's D call of TRBD2 is untestable without DNA. The CDR3 has 15 residues. Here the CDR3 reads CASSVGLAPYNEQFF.

V and J are TRBV4-3 and TRBJ1-2; TCRdb outputs TRBD1, but without DNA this stays unchecked. Germline assignment: CDR1 LGHNA and CDR2 YSLEER. This CDR3 comprises 16 residues. The CDR3 here is CASSQGGGAANYGYTF.